This T cell receptor beta chain was identified in a study of blood T cell repertoires in COVID-19. The germline V gene has CDR1 SGHTA and CDR2 FQGNSA. This CDR3 comprises 15 residues. Trimming left V 3 bases short and J 8 bases short, with 19 bases between. Per the authors' pipeline: Amplification of reference gene primers was used by the study to estimate nucleated cell counts. Here immunoSEQ multiplex PCR was the method, and the copy in TCRdb shows in-frame clones only, minus some. The V and J calls and clone size were taken over from that table, and D and trimming were inferred from the DNA. The sample includes some 110,000 clones, around four fifths of them seen just once.

This TCR was sampled from a man aged 60 to 75 with active or convalescent COVID-19. V and J are TRBV7-2 and TRBJ1-2; D possibly corresponds to TRBD1 (5 bases). Sequencing used peripheral blood. The DNA for the CDR3 is TGTGCCAGCAGCTTGGAGCCGGGAGGGGCGAAAGGCTACACCTTC. Protein: CASSLEPGGAKGYTF. The complete variable domain, with remaining parts taken from reference TRBV7-2 and TRBJ1-2, reads GAGVSQSPSNKVTEKGKDVELRCDPISGHTALYWYRQSLGQGLEFLIYFQGNSAPDKSGLPSDRFSAERTGGSVSTLTIQRTQQEDSAVYLCASSLEPGGAKGYTFGSGTRLTVV.